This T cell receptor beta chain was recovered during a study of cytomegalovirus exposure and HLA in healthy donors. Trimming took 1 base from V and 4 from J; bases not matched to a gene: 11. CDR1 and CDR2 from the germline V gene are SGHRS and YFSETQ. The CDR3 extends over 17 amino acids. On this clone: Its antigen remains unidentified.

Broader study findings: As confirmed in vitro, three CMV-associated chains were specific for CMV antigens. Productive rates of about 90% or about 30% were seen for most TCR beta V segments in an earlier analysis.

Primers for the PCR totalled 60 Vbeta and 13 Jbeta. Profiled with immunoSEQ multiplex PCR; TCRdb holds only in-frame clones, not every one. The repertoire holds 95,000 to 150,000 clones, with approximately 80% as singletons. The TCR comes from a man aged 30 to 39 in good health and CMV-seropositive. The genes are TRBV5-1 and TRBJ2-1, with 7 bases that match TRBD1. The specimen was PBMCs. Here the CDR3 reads CASSLSLAKGAYNEQFF. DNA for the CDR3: TGCGCCAGCAGCTTGTCGTTGGCCAAGGGGGCTTACAATGAGCAGTTCTTC.